This T cell receptor beta chain was found in a study of early T cells in non-severe SARS-CoV-2 infection. In the library, individual cDNA molecules carried attached unique molecular identifiers. A single record per CDR3 protein comes from TCRdb applying MiXCR to the 5' RACE reads. The sample contains under 60,000 distinct CDR3 sequences, 8.5% to 12% of which appear only once. Trimming removed 1 base from V and 3 bases from J, with 16 bases in between. The CDR3 runs to 16 residues. CDR1 is SGHNT and CDR2 is YENEEA in the germline V gene. This clonotype turned up a few times. This TCR derives from an adult who was a healthcare worker with PCR-confirmed SARS-CoV-2 infection or an uninfected control (not recorded which). What was sequenced was whole blood. The V and J genes are TRBV11-3 and TRBJ2-7; D is perhaps TRBD2 (6 bases). CDR3: CASSLALNGGGYEQYF. As DNA, the CDR3 is TGTGCCAGCAGCTTAGCCCTAAATGGGGGAGGCTACGAGCAGTACTTC. The full variable domain, completed using reference TRBV11-3 and TRBJ2-7, is EAGVVQSPRYKIIEKKQPVAFWCNPISGHNTLYWYLQNLGQGPELLIRYENEEAVDDSQLPKDRFSAERLKGVDSTLKIQPAELGDSAVYLCASSLALNGGGYEQYFGPGTRLTVT.